The clone carrying this T cell receptor (beta chain) was seen a handful of times. The antigen remains unidentified. Mismatch with germline at one junction end may stem from a read error. The study recruited hyperthyroidism patients aged 18 to 65 who were newly diagnosed, under 2 months' duration. Pregnant or lactating patients and those with other autoimmune diseases or uncontrolled infections were excluded. This sample stems from a study of Graves' ophthalmopathy and Graves' hyperthyroidism. Study details: A follow-up of 18 months without ophthalmopathy meant that hyperthyroidism was stable.

Amplification targeted the TCR beta CDR3 regions, with RNA transcripts as the source material. Second-round multiplex PCR followed a first-round RT-PCR using HTBI primers. TCRdb fed the multiplex PCR reads into MiXCR, producing one record per CDR3 protein. The table records some 1.1 million distinct CDR3 sequences, about two fifths of them present only once. Notes on the study in general: Among expanded thyroid clonotypes above 0.001 frequency, most also occurred in blood.

CDR3 length equals 13 residues. Germline CDR1 reads DFQATT; CDR2 reads SNEGSKA (reference sequence). Sequenced: peripheral blood or thyroid tissue (not recorded which). The sequence derives from an adult man with Graves' hyperthyroidism. J is TRBJ2-7 and V is TRBV20-1; D may correspond to TRBD1 or TRBD2 (5 bases each). CDR3 sequence: CSARRTGTYEQNF. CDR3 DNA: TGCAGTGCTAGAAGGACCGGGACCTACGAGCAGAACTTC.